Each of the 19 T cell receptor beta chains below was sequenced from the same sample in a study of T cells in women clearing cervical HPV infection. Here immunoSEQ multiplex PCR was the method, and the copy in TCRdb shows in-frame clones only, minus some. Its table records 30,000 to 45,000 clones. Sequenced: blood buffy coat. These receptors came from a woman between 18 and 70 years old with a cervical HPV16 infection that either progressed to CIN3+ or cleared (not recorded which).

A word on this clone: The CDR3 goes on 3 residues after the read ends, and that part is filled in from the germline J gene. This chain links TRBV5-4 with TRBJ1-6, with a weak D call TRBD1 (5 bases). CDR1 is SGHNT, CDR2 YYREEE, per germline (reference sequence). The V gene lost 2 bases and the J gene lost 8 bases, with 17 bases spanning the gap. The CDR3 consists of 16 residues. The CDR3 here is CASSFPRADGDSPLHF. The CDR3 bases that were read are TGTGCCAGCAGCTTCCCCAGGGCGGATGGGGATTCACCC.

Partial CDR3 DNA: TGTGCCAGCTCACCGGGACAGGGCGTTGGAGCAGATACG. Its protein product is CASSPGQGVGADT. The whole CDR3 protein is CASSPGQGVGADTQYF. The chain combines TRBV18 with TRBJ2-3, with TRBD1 matching over 9 bases. From the germline J gene comes the end of the CDR3, since the read stops 3 residues before it. Germline V CDR1 and CDR2: KGHSH, LQKENI. Germline trimming cut 3 bases from V and 4 bases from J; bases unmatched to any gene: 8. The CDR3 has 16 amino acids.

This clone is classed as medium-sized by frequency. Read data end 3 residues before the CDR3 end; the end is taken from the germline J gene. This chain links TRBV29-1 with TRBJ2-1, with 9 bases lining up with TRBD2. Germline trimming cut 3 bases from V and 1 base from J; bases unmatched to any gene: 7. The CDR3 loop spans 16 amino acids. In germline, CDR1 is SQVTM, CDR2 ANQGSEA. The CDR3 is CSVDTPSGDSYNEQFF. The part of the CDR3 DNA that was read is TGCAGCGTTGATACCCCTAGCGGGGATTCCTACAATGAG.

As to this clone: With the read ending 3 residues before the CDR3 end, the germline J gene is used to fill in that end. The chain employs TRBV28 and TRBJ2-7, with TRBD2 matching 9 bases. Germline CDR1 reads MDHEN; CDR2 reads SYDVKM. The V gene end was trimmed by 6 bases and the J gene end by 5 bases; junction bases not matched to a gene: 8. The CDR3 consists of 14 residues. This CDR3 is CASRSSGRQDEQYF. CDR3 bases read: TGTGCCAGCAGATCGAGCGGGAGGCAGGACGAG.

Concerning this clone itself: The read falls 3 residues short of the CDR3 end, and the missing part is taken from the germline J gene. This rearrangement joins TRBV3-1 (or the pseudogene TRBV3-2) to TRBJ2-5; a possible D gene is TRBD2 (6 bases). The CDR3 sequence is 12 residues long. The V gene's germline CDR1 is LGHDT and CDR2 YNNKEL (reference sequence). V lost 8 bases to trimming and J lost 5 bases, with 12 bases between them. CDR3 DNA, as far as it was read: TGTGCCAGCCGCGCAGGGAGGGAGACC. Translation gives CASRAGRET. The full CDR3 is CASRAGRETQYF.

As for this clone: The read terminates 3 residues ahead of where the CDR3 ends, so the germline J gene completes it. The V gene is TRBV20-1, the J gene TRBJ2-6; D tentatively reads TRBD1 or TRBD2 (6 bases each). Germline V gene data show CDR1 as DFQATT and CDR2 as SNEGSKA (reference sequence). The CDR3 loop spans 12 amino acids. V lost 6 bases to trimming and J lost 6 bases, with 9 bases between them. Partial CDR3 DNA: TGCAGTGCGCGGGACAAGGCCAACGTC. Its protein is CSARDKANV. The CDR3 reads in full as CSARDKANVLTF.

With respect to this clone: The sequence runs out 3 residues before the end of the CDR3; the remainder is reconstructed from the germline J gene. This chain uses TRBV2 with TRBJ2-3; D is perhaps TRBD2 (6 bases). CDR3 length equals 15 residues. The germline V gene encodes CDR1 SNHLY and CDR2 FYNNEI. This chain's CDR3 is CASSFGRAGGETQYF. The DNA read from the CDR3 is TGTGCCAGCAGTTTCGGACGGGCCGGGGGAGAGACG.

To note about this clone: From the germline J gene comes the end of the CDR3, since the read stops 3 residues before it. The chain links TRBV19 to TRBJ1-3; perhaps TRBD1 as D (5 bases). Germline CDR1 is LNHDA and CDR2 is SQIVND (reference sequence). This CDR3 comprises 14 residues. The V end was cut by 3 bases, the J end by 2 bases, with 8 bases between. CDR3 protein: CASSIGGAGNTIYF. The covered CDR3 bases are TGTGCCAGTAGTATCGGGGGGGCTGGAAACACC.

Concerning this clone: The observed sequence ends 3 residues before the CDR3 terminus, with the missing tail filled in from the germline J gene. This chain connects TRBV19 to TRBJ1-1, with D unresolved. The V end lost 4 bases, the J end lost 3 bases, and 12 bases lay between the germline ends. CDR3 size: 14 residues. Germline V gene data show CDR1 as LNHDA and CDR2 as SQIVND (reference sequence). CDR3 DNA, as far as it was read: TGTGCCAGTAGTACAGCCCTAGCGGACACTGAA. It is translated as CASSTALADTE. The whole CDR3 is CASSTALADTEAFF.

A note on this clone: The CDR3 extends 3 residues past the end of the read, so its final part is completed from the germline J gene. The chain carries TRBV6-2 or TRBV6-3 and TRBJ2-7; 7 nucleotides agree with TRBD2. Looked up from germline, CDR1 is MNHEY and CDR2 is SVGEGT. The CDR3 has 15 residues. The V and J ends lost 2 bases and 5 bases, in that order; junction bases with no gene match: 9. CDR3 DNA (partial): TGTGCCAGCAGTTACAGCAGCGGGGCATTCAACGAG. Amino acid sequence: CASSYSSGAFNE. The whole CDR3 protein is CASSYSSGAFNEQYF.

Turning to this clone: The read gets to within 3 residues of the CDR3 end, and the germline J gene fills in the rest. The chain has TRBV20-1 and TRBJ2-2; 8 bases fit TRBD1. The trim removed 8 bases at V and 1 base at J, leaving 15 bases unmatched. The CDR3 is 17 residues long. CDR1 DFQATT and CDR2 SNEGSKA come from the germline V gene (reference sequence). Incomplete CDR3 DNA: TGCAGTACTCTCGGCATCTTGGGACAGGAGAACACCGGGGAG. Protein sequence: CSTLGILGQENTGE. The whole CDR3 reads CSTLGILGQENTGELFF.

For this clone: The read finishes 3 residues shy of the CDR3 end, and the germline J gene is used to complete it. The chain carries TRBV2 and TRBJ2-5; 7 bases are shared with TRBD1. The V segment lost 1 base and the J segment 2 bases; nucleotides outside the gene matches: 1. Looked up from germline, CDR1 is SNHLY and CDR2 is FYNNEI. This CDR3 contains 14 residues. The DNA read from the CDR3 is TGTGCCAGCAGTGAAGGGGGACAGCAAGAGACC. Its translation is CASSEGGQQET. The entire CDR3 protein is CASSEGGQQETQYF.

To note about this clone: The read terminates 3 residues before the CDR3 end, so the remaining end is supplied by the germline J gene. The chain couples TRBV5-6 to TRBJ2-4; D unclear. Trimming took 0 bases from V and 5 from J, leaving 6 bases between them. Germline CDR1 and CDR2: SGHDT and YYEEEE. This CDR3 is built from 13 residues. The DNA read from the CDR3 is TGTGCCAGCAGCTTGGTACAGCAAAACATT. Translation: CASSLVQQNI. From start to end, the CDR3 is CASSLVQQNIQYF.

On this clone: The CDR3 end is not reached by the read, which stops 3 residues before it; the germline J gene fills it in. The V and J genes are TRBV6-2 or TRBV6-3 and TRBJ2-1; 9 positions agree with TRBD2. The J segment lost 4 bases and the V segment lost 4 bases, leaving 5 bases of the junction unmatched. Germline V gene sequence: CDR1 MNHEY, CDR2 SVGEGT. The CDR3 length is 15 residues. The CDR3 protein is CASSFSGSNYNEQFF. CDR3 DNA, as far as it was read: TGTGCCAGCAGTTTTAGCGGGAGTAATTACAATGAG.

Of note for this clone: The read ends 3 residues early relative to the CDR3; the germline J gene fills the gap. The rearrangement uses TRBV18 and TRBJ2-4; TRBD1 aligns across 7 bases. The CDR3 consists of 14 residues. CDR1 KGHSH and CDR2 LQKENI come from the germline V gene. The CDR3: CASSPGQDLDGQYF. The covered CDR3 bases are TGTGCCAGCTCACCCGGACAGGATTTGGATGGT.

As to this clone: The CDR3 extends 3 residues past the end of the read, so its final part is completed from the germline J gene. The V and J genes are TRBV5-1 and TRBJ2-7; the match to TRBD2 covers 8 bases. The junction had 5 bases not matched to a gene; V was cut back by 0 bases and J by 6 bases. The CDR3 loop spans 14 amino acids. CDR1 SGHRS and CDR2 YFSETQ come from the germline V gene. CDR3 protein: CASSLAPGGGEQYF. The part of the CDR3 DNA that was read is TGCGCCAGCAGCTTGGCCCCGGGGGGGGGCGAG.

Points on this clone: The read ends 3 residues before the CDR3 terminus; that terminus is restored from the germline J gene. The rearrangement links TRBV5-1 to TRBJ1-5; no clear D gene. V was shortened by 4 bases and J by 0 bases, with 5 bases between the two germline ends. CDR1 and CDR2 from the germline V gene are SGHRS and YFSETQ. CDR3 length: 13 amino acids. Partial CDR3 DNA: TGCGCCAGCAGCACAAATAGCAATCAGCCC. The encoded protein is CASSTNSNQP. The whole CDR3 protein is CASSTNSNQPQHF.

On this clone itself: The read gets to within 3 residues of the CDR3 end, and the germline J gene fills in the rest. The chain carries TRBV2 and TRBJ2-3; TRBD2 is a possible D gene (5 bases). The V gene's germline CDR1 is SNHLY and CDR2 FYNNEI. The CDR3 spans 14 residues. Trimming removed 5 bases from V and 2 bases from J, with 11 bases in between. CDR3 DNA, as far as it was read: TGTGCCAGCAGTTTTGCGGGTTACACAGATACG. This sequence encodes CASSFAGYTDT. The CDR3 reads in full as CASSFAGYTDTQYF.

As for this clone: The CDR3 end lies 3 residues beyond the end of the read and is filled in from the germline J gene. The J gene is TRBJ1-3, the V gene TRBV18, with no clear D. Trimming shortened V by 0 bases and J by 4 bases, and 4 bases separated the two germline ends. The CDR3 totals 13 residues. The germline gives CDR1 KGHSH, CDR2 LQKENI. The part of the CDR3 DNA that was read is TGTGCCAGCTCACCACCCTCCGGAAACACC. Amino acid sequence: CASSPPSGNT. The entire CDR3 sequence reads CASSPPSGNTIYF.